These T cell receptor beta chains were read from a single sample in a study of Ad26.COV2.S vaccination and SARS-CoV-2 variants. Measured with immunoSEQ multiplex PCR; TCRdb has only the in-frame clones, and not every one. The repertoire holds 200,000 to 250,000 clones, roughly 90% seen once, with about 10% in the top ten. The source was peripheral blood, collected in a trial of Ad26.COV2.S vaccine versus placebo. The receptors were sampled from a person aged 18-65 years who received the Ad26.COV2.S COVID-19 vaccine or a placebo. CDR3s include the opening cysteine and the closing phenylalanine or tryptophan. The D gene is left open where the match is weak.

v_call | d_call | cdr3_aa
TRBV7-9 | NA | CASERDTQYF
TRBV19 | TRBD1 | CASSIEGTGQGPTGELFF
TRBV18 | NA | CASSPPQGEKLFF
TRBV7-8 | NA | CASRHRDSDEKLFF
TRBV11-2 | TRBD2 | CASSKAGGLGDTQYF
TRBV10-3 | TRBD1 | CAISVGTVAPMDYGYTF
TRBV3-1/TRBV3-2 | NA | CASSQDLSEINYGYTF
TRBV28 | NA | CASSLGVTGSARYTF
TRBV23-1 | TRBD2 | CASSQIVPMGRLAGMISSYNEQFF
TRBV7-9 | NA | CASRQSGASGTDTQYF
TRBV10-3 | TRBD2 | CAISESGTSGIGAGELFF
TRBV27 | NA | CASTRTSRGPQTDTQYF
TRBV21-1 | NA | CASSPTGRGYEQYF
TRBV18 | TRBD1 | CASSRGQARVLRGSGEQFF
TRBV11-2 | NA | CASSGGVTQYF
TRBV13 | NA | CASSLLRLNLKNEQYF
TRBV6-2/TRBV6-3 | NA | CASSYTINQPQHF
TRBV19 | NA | CASSESGRNYGYTF
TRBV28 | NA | CASSLGGTGANVLTF
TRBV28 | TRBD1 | CASSTATGWRTEAFF
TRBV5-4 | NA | CASSLEAGGNEQYF
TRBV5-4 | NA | CASSYFGWAGKNTGELFF
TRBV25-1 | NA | CASSEGGGNEQFF
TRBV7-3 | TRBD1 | CASSPTGIGYEQYF
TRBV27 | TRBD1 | CASSTLDRKAQYF
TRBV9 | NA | CASSVVSDSEQYF
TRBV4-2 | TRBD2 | CASSQTSGFYEQYF
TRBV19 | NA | CASSLGGTYEQYF
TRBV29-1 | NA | CSVSEGAYEQYF
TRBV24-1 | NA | CATSDPRVHEKLFF
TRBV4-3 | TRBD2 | CASSQDTSGAYEQYF
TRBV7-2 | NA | CASSSKRGMNTEAFF
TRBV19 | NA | CASSIEGGRGEAFF
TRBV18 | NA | CASSPVRRNEQYF
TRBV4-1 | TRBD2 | CASSQGRGGLADTQYF
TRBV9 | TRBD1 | CASSVEQGASEAFF
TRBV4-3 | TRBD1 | CASSQDRGFYEQYF
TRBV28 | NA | CASSLQSGRLQETQYF
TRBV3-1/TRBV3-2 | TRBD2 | CASSQDGAAGGLLDIQYF
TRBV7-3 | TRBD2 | CASSPRPSGPQYF
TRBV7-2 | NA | CASSLGGVNTEAFF
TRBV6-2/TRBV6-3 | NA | CASSYSGTSGNTIYF
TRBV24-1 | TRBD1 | CATSDPGQGNTIYF
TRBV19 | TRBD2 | CASSIGSGLAGVQETQYF
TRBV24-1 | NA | CATSDARTQYF
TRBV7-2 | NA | CASSPTSSKETQYF
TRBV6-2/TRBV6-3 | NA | CASSYGLTRENIQYF
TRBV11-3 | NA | CASSLSGGQETQYF
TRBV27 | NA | CASSQGPSYEQYF
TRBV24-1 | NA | CATESGVGPTREQYF
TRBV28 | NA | CASRGTAPSRYEQYF
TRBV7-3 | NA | CASSLIPDSTYEQYF
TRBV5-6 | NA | CASSLPDAASNEQFF
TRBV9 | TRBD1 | CASSTRTGHETQYF
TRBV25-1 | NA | CASSELTGYSGNTIYF